This T cell receptor (beta chain) was observed in a study of radiotherapy plus CTLA-4 blockade in lung cancer. Study summary: Among all patients, 18% showed objective responses, while roughly 30% had disease control.

The data were produced by immunoSEQ multiplex PCR, yet TCRdb's version contains in-frame clones alone and is incomplete. This sample has 65,000 to 85,000 clones, with approximately 79% found just once. Study-level findings and limits: Radiotherapy with ipilimumab was followed by blood expansion of tumor-derived clones.

This clone has just one count. Its antigen is undetermined. The sequenced sample was peripheral blood, obtained from a patient treated with radiotherapy plus ipilimumab. The receptor was derived from a human donor with non-small cell lung cancer whose response to radiotherapy plus ipilimumab could not be evaluated. Some clones in this sample may be carry-over from other donors' samples.

CDR3 sequence: CASSLLTVDQPQHF. DNA of the CDR3: TGTGCCAGCAGTTTATTGACAGTAGATCAGCCCCAGCATTTT. J is TRBJ1-5 and V is TRBV28; a possible D gene is TRBD1 (5 bases). The germline gives CDR1 MDHEN, CDR2 SYDVKM. Trimming stripped 1 base from V and 5 bases from J, with 9 bases between. The CDR3 spans 14 residues.